This record looks at one TCR beta chain sequence and its context. The data were obtained in a study of blood T cell repertoires in COVID-19. The repertoire was sequenced with immunoSEQ multiplex PCR; TCRdb's copy has only in-frame clones and lacks some. The profile shows roughly 240,000 clones, around 80% of them singletons. This CDR3 spans 13 amino acids. Trimming shortened V by 2 bases and J by 5 bases, and 11 bases separated the two germline ends. Germline V gives CDR1 SGHNT, CDR2 YYREEE (reference sequence). The V call is TRBV5-4, the J call TRBJ2-7; D call uncertain. The origin of this receptor is a man aged 35-49 years who had recovered from COVID-19. Sequencing used peripheral blood. The CDR3 spells CASSFAQTDEQYF. In nucleotides, the CDR3 is TGTGCCAGCAGCTTCGCACAGACGGACGAGCAGTACTTC.